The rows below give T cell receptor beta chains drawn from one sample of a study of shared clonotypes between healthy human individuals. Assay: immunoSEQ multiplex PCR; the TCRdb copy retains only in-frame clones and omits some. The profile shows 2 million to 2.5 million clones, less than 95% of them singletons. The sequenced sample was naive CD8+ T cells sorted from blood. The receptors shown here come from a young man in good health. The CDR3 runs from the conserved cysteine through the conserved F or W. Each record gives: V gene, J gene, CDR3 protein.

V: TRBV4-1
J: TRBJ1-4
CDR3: CASSPGSNSWGEKLFF

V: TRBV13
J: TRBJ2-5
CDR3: CASSQPGQETQYF

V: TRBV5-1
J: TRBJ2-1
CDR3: CASSLVTSGDYNEQFF

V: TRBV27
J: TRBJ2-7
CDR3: CASSPEGLPYEQYF

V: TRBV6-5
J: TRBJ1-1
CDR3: CASSYTRATEAFF

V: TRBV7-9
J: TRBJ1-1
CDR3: CASSLVPETFF

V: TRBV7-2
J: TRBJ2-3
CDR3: CASSFSSPFSEGPDTQYF

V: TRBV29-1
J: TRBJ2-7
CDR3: CSVADRESYEQYF

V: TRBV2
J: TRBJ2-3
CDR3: CASSEEPGGADTQYF

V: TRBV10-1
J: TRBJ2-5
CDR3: CASSEGQGVKTQYF

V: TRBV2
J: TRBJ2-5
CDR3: CASAEGSETQYF

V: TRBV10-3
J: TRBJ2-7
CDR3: CAIQGGTAYEQYF

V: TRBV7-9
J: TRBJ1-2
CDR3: CASSQDGPRGYTF

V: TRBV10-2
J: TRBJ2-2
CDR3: CASSEPSLELFF

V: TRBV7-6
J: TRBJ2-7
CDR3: CASSSGSEQYF

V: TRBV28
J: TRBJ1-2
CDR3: CASSPRTGSNYYGYTF

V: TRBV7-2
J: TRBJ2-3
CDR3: CASSLFGSGGPQYF

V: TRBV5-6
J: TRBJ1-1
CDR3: CASSKTGDTEAFF

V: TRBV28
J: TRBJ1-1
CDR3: CASSLGFGTEAFF

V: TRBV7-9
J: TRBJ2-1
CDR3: CASSPPGLAVDEQFF

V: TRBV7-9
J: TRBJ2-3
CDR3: CASSDLITDTQYF

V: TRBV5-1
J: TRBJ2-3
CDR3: CASSLDERKSTDTQYF

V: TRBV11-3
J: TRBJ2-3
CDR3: CASSLMGSDTQYF

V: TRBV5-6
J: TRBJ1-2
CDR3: CASSPQGFGYTF

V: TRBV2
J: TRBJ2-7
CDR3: CASSDSLPPGSYEQYF

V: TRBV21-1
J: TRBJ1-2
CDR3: CASSKLGRPYLNYGYTF

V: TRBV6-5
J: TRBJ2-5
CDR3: CASSYSALRETLYF

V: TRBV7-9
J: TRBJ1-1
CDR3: CASSPRDRGVWNTEAFF

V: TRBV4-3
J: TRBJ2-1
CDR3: CASSQDRRPTFYNEQFF

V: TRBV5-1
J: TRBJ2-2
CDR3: CASSFSWESTGELFF

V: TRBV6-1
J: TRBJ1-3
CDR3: CASQGIGNTIYF

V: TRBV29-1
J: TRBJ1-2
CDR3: CSVAQGADYGYTF

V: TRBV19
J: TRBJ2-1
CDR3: CASTIWSAGHNEQFF

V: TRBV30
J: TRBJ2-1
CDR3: CAWNTVAGAEQFF

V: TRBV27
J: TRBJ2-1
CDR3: CASSWDGTSMTYNEQFF

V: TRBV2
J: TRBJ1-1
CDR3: CASSESAGLPEAFF

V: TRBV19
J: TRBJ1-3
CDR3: CASSSLRGRGNTIYF

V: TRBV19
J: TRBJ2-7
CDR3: CASSIGASGEQYF

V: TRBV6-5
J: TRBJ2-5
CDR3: CASSYSGESLGVGQYF

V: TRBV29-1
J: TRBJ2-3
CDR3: CSVGAGDTQYF

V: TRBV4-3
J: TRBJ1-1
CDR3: CASSQDWRGVAFF

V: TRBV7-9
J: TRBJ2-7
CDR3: CASSFPGAGNYEQYF

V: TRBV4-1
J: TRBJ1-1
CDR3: CASSQVSRTEAFF

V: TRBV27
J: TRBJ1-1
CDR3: CASSFRDGANTEAFF

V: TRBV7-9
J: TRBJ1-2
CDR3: CASSPIPGEDGYTF

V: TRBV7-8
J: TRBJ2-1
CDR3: CASSLAGPSYNEQFF

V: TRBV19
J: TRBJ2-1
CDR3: CASSIGTYNEQFF

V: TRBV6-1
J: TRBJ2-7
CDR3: CASSEWVWGTHNYEQYF

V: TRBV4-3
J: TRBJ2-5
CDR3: CASSQDPWREGHETQYF